This T cell receptor (beta chain) was sequenced in a study of cytomegalovirus exposure and HLA in healthy donors. Whole-study context: The 120 million or so unique TCR beta sequences, from some 170 million T cells, were found by an earlier analysis. Study-wide findings and caveats: There were 160 or so TCR beta chains listed as cytomegalovirus-associated.

The CDR3 is 15 residues long. The V gene's germline CDR1 is MNHNS and CDR2 SASEGT. With V trimmed by 7 bases and J by 1 base, 10 bases remained unmatched. Points on this clone: The antigen is not known.

PCR used 60 Vbeta primers and 13 Jbeta primers. Per the original methods: Counted up in a later analysis, unique TCR beta chains came to some 72 million, with about 9.9 million shared. Clones were sequenced by immunoSEQ multiplex PCR, and TCRdb holds only the in-frame ones, with some missing. For V, J and clone size, that table is used; D and trimming come from the DNA. Of about 200,000 clones in the sample, roughly three quarters were seen once. The sequencing sample was made of PBMCs. This TCR was recovered from a male donor in good health and CMV-seropositive. The chain couples TRBV6-1 to TRBJ2-7; 7 bases agree with TRBD1. CDR3 DNA: TGTGCCAGCACCCTAGAACAGGGGCTATCCTACGAGCAGTACTTC. Amino acid sequence: CASTLEQGLSYEQYF.